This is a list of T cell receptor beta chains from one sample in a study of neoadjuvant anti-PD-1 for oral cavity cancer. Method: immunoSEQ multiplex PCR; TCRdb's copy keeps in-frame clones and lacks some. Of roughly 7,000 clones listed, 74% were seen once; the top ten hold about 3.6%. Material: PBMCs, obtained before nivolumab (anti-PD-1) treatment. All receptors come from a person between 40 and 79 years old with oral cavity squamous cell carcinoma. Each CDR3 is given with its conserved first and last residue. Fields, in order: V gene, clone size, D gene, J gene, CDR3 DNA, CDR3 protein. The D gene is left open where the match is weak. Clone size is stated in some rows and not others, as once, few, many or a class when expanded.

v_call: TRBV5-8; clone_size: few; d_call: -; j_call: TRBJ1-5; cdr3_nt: TGTGCCAGCAGCATCCAGGGGCTCAATCAGCCCCAGCATTTT; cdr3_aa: CASSIQGLNQPQHF
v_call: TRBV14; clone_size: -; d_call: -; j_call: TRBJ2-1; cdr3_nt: TGTGCCAGCAGCCAAGGCGTCGCCTTCGACAATGAGCAGTTCTTC; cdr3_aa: CASSQGVAFDNEQFF
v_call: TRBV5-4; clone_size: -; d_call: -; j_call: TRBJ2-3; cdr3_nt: TGTGCCAGCAGCCCGAGTCTAGAGGCAGATACGCAGTATTTT; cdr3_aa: CASSPSLEADTQYF
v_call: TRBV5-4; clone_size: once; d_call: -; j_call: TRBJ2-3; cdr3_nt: TGTGCCAGCAGCTTTAGGCGGGGAAACACAGATACGCAGTATTTT; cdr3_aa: CASSFRRGNTDTQYF
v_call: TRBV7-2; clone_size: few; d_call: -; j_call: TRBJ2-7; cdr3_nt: TGTGCCAGCAGCTTCAACCTTCAGGGTGGCGAGCAGTACTTC; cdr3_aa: CASSFNLQGGEQYF
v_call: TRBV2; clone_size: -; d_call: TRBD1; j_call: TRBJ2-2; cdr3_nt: TGTGCCAGCAGAGACAGGGGACTTAACACCGGGGAGCTGTTTTTT; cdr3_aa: CASRDRGLNTGELFF
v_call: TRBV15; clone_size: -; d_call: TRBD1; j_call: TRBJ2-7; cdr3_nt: TGTGCCACCAGCAGGGACAGGGGCTACGAGCAGTACTTC; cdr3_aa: CATSRDRGYEQYF
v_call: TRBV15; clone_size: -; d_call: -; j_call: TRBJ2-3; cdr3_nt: TGTGCCACCAGCAGAGATTGGCCGCCGGGCAGGGGCACAGATACGCAGTATTTT; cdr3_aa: CATSRDWPPGRGTDTQYF
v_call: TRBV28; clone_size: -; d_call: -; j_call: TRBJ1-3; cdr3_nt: TGTGCCAGCAGTACGGCGGGTGCTGTGGGGAACACCATATATTTT; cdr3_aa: CASSTAGAVGNTIYF
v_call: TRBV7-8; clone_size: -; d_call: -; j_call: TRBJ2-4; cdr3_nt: TGTGCCAGCAGCCCAAGGGGAGTTAGAGACATTCAGTACTTC; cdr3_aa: CASSPRGVRDIQYF
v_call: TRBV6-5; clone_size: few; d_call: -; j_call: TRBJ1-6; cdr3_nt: TGTGCCAGCAGTTACTCCCCCGACAGGAATTCACCCCTCCACTTT; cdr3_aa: CASSYSPDRNSPLHF
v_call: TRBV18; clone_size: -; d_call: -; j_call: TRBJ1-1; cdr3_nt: TGTGCCAGCTCACCCTTAAACACTGAAGCTTTCTTT; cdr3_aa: CASSPLNTEAFF
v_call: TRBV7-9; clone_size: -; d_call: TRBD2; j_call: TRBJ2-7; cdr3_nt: TGTGCCAGCAGCGGCAATTCTCACGGGGGGGCGAGCTCCTACGAGCAGTACTTC; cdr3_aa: CASSGNSHGGASSYEQYF
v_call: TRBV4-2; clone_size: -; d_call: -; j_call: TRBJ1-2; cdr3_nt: TGTGCCAGCAGCCAAGATTTAGGGGAGGGCTACACCTTC; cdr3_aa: CASSQDLGEGYTF
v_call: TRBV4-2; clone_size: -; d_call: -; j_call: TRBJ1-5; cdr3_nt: TGTGCCAGCAGCCAAGACTGGACGAAGCCCCAGCATTTT; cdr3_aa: CASSQDWTKPQHF
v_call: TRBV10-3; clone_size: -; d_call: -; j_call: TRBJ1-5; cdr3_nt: TGTGCCATCAGTGAGTCGACCGGACAGCCCCAGCATTTT; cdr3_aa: CAISESTGQPQHF
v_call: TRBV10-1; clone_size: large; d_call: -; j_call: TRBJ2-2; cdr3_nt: TGCGCCAGCAGTGACCCGGATAATGGGGAAACCGGGGAGCTGTTTTTT; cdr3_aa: CASSDPDNGETGELFF
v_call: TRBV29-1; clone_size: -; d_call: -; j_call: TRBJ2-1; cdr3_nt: TGCAGCGTTGTTACAGGTAGCTCCTACAATGAGCAGTTCTTC; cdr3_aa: CSVVTGSSYNEQFF
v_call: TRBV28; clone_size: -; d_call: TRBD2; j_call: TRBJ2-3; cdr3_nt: TGTGCCAGCAGTTTATGGGCTAGCGGGGATAGCACAGATACGCAGTATTTT; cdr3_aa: CASSLWASGDSTDTQYF
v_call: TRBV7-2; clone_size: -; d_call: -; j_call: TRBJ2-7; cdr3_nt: TGTGCCAGCAGCCTAGACCGGCAACCATCCTACGAGCAGTACTTC; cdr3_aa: CASSLDRQPSYEQYF
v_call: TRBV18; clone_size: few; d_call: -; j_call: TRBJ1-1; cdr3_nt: TGTGCCAGCTCACCAGGCGCAGAGAACACTGAAGCTTTCTTT; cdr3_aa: CASSPGAENTEAFF
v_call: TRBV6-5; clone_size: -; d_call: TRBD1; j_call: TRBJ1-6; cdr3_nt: TGTGCCAGCAGTGACAGGGAAAATTCACCCCTCCACTTT; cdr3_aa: CASSDRENSPLHF
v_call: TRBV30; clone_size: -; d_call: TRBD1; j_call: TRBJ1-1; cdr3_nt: TGTGCCTGGAGTGCCCAGACAGGGTTCGAAGCTTTCTTT; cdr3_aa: CAWSAQTGFEAFF
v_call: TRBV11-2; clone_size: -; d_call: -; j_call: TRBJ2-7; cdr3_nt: TGTGCCAGCAGCACCAGCGAGTGGCAGGGGATCTCCTACGAGCAGTACTTC; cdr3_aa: CASSTSEWQGISYEQYF
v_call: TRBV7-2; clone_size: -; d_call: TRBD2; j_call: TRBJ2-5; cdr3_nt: TGTGCCAGCGCATTCCGACCAAGACAGCGGGGGCAAGAGACCCAGTACTTC; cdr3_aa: CASAFRPRQRGQETQYF
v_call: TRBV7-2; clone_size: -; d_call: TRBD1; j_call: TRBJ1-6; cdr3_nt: TGTGCCAGCAGCTTAAGAACCGGGACAGGGGGGAATTCACCCCTCCACTTT; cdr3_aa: CASSLRTGTGGNSPLHF
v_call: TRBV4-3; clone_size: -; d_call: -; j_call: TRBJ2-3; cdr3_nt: TGCGCCAGCAGCCAAGATAAGAGACCAACCACAGATACGCAGTATTTT; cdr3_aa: CASSQDKRPTTDTQYF
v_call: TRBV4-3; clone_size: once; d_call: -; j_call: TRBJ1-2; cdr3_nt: TGCGCCAGCAGCCAAGAGCGAGCGACTGGCTACACCTTC; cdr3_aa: CASSQERATGYTF
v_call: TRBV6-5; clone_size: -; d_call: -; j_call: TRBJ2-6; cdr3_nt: TGTGCCAGCAGTTTTTCGACTAGTGGGGCCAACGTCCTGACTTTC; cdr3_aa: CASSFSTSGANVLTF
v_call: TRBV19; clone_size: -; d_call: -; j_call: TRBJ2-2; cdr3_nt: TGTGCCAGTAGGTGGGGGTCGCGGACCGGGGAGCTGTTTTTT; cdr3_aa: CASRWGSRTGELFF
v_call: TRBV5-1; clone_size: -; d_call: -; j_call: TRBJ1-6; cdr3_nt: TGCGCCAGCAGCTTTCGGTTGGATTCACCCCTCCACTTT; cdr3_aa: CASSFRLDSPLHF